This T cell receptor beta chain was recovered during a study of response to subunit inactivated influenza vaccine. Using its own MiXCR run on the RT-PCR reads, TCRdb lists one record per CDR3 protein. The table shows about 520,000 distinct CDR3 sequences, with 6% to 9% occurring only once. This clonotype was recorded many times. Germline values: CDR1 SGHKS, CDR2 YYEKEE (reference sequence). Trimming took 0 bases from V and 3 from J, leaving 12 bases between them. The CDR3 runs to 15 residues. The gene calls are TRBV5-5 and TRBJ1-2; no reliable D call. The clonotype comes from a man aged 50-75 years who received an inactivated influenza vaccine. The source material was PBMCs from blood, sampled roughly 24 months after vaccination. The chain's CDR3 is CASSLDLPDYYGYTF. CDR3 bases: TGTGCCAGCAGCTTGGACCTACCGGACTACTATGGCTACACCTTC.